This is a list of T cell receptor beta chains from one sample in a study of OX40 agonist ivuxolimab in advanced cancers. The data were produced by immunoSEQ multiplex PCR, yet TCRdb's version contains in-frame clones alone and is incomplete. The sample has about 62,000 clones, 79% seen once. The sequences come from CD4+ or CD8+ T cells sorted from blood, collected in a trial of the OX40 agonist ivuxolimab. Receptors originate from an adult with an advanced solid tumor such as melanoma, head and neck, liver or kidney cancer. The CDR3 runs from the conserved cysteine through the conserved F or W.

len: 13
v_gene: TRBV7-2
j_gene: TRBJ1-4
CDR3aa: CASSSFGGEKLFF

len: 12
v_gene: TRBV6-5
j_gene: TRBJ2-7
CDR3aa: CASSYGRVEQYF

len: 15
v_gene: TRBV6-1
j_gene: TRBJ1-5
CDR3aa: CASRGDGNSNQLQHF

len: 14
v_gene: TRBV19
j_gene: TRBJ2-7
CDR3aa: CASSPGGGTYEQYF

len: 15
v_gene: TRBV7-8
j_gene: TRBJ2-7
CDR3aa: CASSPSGGPSYEQYF

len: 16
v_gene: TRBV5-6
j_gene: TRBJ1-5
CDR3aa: CASSLGGQGSNQPQHF

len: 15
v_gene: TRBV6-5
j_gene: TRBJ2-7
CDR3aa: CASSFLGQGSHEQYF

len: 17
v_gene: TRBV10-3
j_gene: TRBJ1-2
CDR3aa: CATAPHRDSSSNYGYTF

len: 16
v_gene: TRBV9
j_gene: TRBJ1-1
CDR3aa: CASSVASGTGNTEAFF

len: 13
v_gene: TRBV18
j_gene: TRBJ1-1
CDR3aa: CASSPSVGTEAFF

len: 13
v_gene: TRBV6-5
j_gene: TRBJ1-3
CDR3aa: CASSLTGRNTIYF

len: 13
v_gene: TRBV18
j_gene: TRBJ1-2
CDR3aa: CASSPQGVDGYTF

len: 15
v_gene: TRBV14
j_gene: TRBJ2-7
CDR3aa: CASSHPGQGSYEQYF

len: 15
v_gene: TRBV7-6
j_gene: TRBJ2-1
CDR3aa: CASSSSGSRTNEQFF

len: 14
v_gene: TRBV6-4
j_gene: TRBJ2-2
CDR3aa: CASSLADGTGELFF

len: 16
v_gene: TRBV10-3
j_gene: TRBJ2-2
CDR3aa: CAIRTLAGENTGELFF

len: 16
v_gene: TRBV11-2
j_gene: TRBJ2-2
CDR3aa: CASSLGDGLNTGELFF

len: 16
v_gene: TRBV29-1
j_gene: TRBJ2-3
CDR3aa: CSVGAGQGKNTDTQYF

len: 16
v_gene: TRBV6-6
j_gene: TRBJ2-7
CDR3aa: CASSLAPGGAVYEQYF

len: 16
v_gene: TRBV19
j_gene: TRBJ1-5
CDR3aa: CASSPLTDPGNQPQHF

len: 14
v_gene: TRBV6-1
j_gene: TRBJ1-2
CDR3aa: CASSEADSFYGYTF

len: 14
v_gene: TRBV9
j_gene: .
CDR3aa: CASSVAGTGDEQYF

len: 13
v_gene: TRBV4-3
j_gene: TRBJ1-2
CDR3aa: CASSQGQGFGYTF

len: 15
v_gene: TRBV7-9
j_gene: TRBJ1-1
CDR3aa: CASSQGGLMNTEAFF

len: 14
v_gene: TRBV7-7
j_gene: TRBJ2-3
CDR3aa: CASSLGTSSDTQYF

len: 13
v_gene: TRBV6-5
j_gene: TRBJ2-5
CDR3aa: CASTGTGLGTQYF

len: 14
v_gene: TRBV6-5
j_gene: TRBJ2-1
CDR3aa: CASSYGQGKNEQFF

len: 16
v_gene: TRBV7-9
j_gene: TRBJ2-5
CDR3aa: CASSLSWTGAQETQYF

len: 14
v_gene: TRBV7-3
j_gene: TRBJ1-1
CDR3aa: CASSSGGEGSEAFF

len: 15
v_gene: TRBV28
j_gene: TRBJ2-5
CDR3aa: CASSSPNSRQETQYF

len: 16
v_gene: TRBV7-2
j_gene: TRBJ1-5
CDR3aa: CASSLGTGGHNQPQHF

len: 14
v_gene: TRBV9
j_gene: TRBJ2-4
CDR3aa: CASGGQGAQNIQYF

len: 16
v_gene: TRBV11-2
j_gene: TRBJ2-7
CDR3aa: CASSLTGAGGFYEQYF